Listed below are T cell receptor beta chains from one sample, sequenced in a study of beta chain features in type 1 diabetes. Produced via immunoSEQ multiplex PCR; TCRdb's table is partial and in-frame only. The repertoire holds 230,000 or so clones, with 15% to 20% as singletons. The specimen was naive CD4+ T cells from blood. These TCRs come from a man aged 30 to 45 with type 1 diabetes. Each CDR3 is given with its conserved first and last residue. D genes are given only for firm matches. Expanded clones are given a class, and other clones once, few, many or no size at all.

V	length	J	D	size	CDR3	DNA
TRBV25-1	14	TRBJ1-1	TRBD1	NA	CASSLTGAGTEAFF	TGTGCCAGCAGCCTCACAGGGGCGGGCACTGAAGCTTTCTTT
TRBV10-3	14	TRBJ2-7	TRBD2	NA	CAIRAGGLSYEQYF	TGTGCCATCAGGGCGGGAGGTCTCTCCTACGAGCAGTACTTC
TRBV18	13	TRBJ2-7	NA	NA	CASSPPSLNEQYF	TGTGCCAGCTCACCACCGAGTTTGAACGAGCAGTACTTC
TRBV7-9	12	TRBJ2-3	NA	few	CASSSNTDTQYF	TGTGCCAGCAGCTCGAACACAGATACGCAGTATTTT
TRBV7-9	14	TRBJ2-5	TRBD1	NA	CASSSDGTGKAQYF	TGTGCCAGCAGTTCAGATGGGACAGGGAAAGCCCAGTACTTC
TRBV29-1	13	TRBJ2-3	NA	NA	CSVEMGSTDTQYF	TGCAGCGTTGAAATGGGGAGCACAGATACGCAGTATTTT
TRBV29-1	12	TRBJ1-1	NA	few	CSGRFMNTEAFF	TGCAGCGGACGGTTCATGAACACTGAAGCTTTCTTT
TRBV27	15	TRBJ2-5	NA	NA	CASSFERGRQETQYF	TGTGCCAGCAGTTTCGAAAGGGGACGGCAAGAGACCCAGTACTTC
TRBV9	15	TRBJ1-4	NA	few	CASSVDQGREEKLFF	TGTGCCAGCAGCGTTGACCAGGGGCGGGAAGAAAAACTGTTTTTT
TRBV29-1	17	TRBJ2-7	TRBD2	NA	CSAAGTSGRAITNEQYF	TGCAGTGCTGCGGGGACTAGCGGGAGGGCCATTACCAACGAGCAGTACTTC
TRBV12-5	11	TRBJ1-3	NA	NA	CASGLRDTIYF	TGTGCTAGTGGTTTGAGAGACACCATATATTTT
TRBV30	11	TRBJ1-4	TRBD1	NA	CAWTTGGKLFF	TGTGCCTGGACCACAGGGGGAAAACTGTTTTTT
TRBV28	16	TRBJ2-7	TRBD1	NA	CASSLWVGDRAYEQYF	TGTGCCAGCAGTTTATGGGTTGGGGACAGAGCCTACGAGCAGTACTTC
TRBV4-1	14	TRBJ2-1	NA	few	CASSQDLISNEQFF	TGCGCCAGCAGCCAAGATCTGATATCCAATGAGCAGTTCTTC
TRBV7-3	15	TRBJ2-2	NA	few	CASSLGGELGGELFF	TGTGCCAGCAGCCTTGGAGGGGAGCTCGGCGGGGAGCTGTTTTTT
TRBV27	15	TRBJ1-1	NA	NA	CASSLLALRGAEAFF	TGTGCCAGCAGTTTATTGGCTTTGAGAGGCGCTGAAGCTTTCTTT
TRBV30	13	TRBJ2-5	NA	NA	CAWSLGLQETQYF	TGTGCCTGGAGCTTGGGGCTACAAGAGACCCAGTACTTC
TRBV7-6	13	TRBJ1-1	NA	few	CASSLQGRTEAFF	TGTGCCAGCAGCTTACAGGGTCGAACTGAAGCTTTCTTT
TRBV30	18	TRBJ2-2	TRBD2	few	CAWRELPGLAGGTGELFF	TGTGCCTGGAGAGAACTACCGGGACTAGCGGGAGGCACCGGGGAGCTGTTTTTT
TRBV18	13	TRBJ2-7	NA	few	CASSLGSSYEQYF	TGTGCCAGCTCACTAGGGAGTTCCTACGAGCAGTACTTC
TRBV20-1	11	TRBJ1-1	NA	NA	CSARDRVEAFF	TGCAGTGCTAGAGATAGGGTTGAAGCTTTCTTT
TRBV30	11	TRBJ1-4	NA	NA	CAWSSGAQLFF	TGTGCCTGGAGTAGCGGGGCCCAACTGTTTTTT
TRBV28	16	TRBJ2-5	TRBD2	NA	CASSLSASGDTETQYF	TGTGCCAGCAGTTTATCAGCTAGCGGGGATACCGAGACCCAGTACTTC
TRBV5-4	13	TRBJ2-3	NA	few	CASSLAGPDTQYF	TGTGCCAGCAGCTTGGCAGGGCCAGATACGCAGTATTTT
TRBV15	18	TRBJ2-7	TRBD2	NA	CATAKRTSGSVISYEQYF	TGTGCCACCGCCAAAAGGACTAGCGGGAGCGTAATCTCCTACGAGCAGTACTTC
TRBV29-1	13	TRBJ1-3	NA	NA	CSVRQSSGNTIYF	TGCAGCGTTCGACAGTCTTCTGGAAACACCATATATTTT
TRBV28	15	TRBJ2-7	TRBD1	NA	CASSTSRDRFYEQYF	TGTGCCAGCAGTACCTCCCGGGACAGATTTTACGAGCAGTACTTC
TRBV25-1	13	TRBJ2-7	NA	few	CASSEYPDNEQYF	TGTGCCAGCAGTGAATATCCGGACAACGAGCAGTACTTC
TRBV7-2	16	TRBJ2-1	TRBD2	few	CASSSQAGDLGNEQFF	TGTGCCAGCAGCTCGCAAGCGGGAGACCTAGGGAATGAGCAGTTCTTC
TRBV4-1	17	TRBJ2-7	TRBD1	NA	CASSQDRGGQGASEQYF	TGCGCCAGCAGCCAAGATAGAGGGGGACAGGGAGCCAGCGAGCAGTACTTC
TRBV28	18	TRBJ2-5	NA	few	CASYDDPRGRGYEETQYF	TGTGCCAGTTACGACGATCCCCGGGGGAGAGGGTATGAAGAGACCCAGTACTTC
TRBV25-1	14	TRBJ2-7	NA	few	CATATGTSRYEQYF	TGTGCCACCGCCACCGGGACAAGCAGATACGAGCAGTACTTC
TRBV29-1	16	TRBJ2-3	TRBD2	NA	CSVEDITSGSTDTQCF	TGCAGCGTTGAAGATATTACTAGCGGGAGCACAGATACGCAGTGTTTT
TRBV19	13	TRBJ2-5	NA	few	CASSINWGETQYF	TGTGCCAGTAGTATCAACTGGGGAGAGACCCAGTACTTC
TRBV5-1	13	TRBJ1-1	NA	NA	CASREPARLEAFF	TGCGCCAGCAGAGAACCGGCAAGACTTGAAGCTTTCTTT
TRBV4-1	15	TRBJ2-7	NA	NA	CASSQEDSNSYEQYF	TGCGCCAGCAGCCAAGAGGACAGTAACTCCTACGAGCAGTACTTC